This T cell receptor beta chain was recorded in a study of blood T cell repertoires in COVID-19. The wider study: COVID-19 samples from acute and convalescent phases originated in the United States, Italy and Spain. Nucleic acid was either cDNA or gDNA, and it came from T cells, B-cell-depleted T cells, or PBMCs.

CDR3 size: 16 residues. J was trimmed by 4 bases and V by 4 bases; bases with no gene match: 4. Looked up from germline, CDR1 is LGHDT and CDR2 is YNNKEL (reference sequence). Authors' analysis steps: Estimation of nucleated cell counts relied on the amplification of reference gene primers. Only in-frame clones appear in the TCRdb table, and some are missing; sequencing was by immunoSEQ multiplex PCR. That table supplies the V and J calls and clone size; D and trimming were determined from the DNA. The sample consists of around 50,000 clones, around nine tenths of them appearing once. This TCR came from a human donor in a cohort sampled during active COVID-19. Sample: peripheral blood. The gene calls are TRBV3-1 (or the pseudogene TRBV3-2) and TRBJ2-1; 13 bases are shared with TRBD2. For the CDR3, the DNA is TGTGCCAGCAGCCGAGAACTAGCGGGAGGGTACAATGAGCAGTTCTTC. Translating it yields CASSRELAGGYNEQFF.